Listed below are T cell receptor beta chains from one sample, sequenced in a study of CD8 T cells in ankylosing spondylitis. MiXCR was run by TCRdb on the 5' RACE reads, yielding one entry per CDR3 protein. The sample lists hundreds of thousands of distinct CDR3 sequences, roughly 24% occurring once. Specimen: blood, either unsorted or a sorted T cell fraction (not recorded which). These TCRs come from a male donor with ankylosing spondylitis or in good health (not recorded which). CDR3s include the opening cysteine and the closing phenylalanine or tryptophan. D genes are given only for firm matches. Size values are once, few and many counts, or a class for expanded clones, and some rows have none.

>TRBD1|-|TRBJ1-1|TRBV12-3/TRBV12-4
TGTGCCAGCAGTTTTAGGACAGGGAACACTGAAGCTTTCTTT
CASSFRTGNTEAFF
>TRBD1|-|TRBJ2-7|TRBV12-3/TRBV12-4
TGTGCCAGCAGCCGGACAGGGGGTTTGAACGAGCAGTACTTC
CASSRTGGLNEQYF
>-|few|TRBJ2-3|TRBV20-1
TGCAGTGCTAGAATAGGGGTGGCAGATACGCAGTATTTT
CSARIGVADTQYF
>TRBD1|-|TRBJ1-1|TRBV20-1
TGCAGTTTAGACAGGGGAGAATTTGAAGCTTTCTTT
CSLDRGEFEAFF
>-|many|TRBJ1-2|TRBV3-1
TGTGCCAGCAGCCGAGAGGCGGCCAATTCCTATGGCTACACCTTC
CASSREAANSYGYTF
>-|-|TRBJ2-2|TRBV6-1
TGTGCCAGCTCTACCAATGCCCGGGTCGGGGAGCTGTTTTTT
CASSTNARVGELFF
>-|-|TRBJ2-2|TRBV12-3/TRBV12-4
TGTGCCAGCAGTTTATGGGGATCAGCGAACACCGGGGAGCTGTTTTTT
CASSLWGSANTGELFF
>TRBD1|-|TRBJ2-3|TRBV9
TGTGCCAGCAGCGTAGAGGGGGCCCGGACAGATACGCAGTATTTT
CASSVEGARTDTQYF
>TRBD1|few|TRBJ1-2|TRBV20-1
TGCAGTGCCACTATACAGGGGGCTGGCTACACCTTC
CSATIQGAGYTF
>TRBD2|-|TRBJ2-1|TRBV11-2
TGTGCCAGCAGCGCCGGGACTAGCTCGTCCTTC
CASSAGTSSSF
>TRBD1|-|TRBJ2-1|TRBV14
TGTGCCAGCAGCCTCCGGGACAGGGAAGTCTCCTACAATGAGCAGTTCTTC
CASSLRDREVSYNEQFF
>TRBD2|-|TRBJ2-5|TRBV5-1
TGCGCCAGCAGCCCCGGACTAGCGGGAGGGCCAGTAGAGACCCAGTACTTC
CASSPGLAGGPVETQYF
>-|-|TRBJ1-6|TRBV5-1
TGCGCCAGCAGCTTGGCCGTCGGGGGCATTTCACCCCTCCACTTT
CASSLAVGGISPLHF
>TRBD1|many|TRBJ2-2|TRBV5-5
TGTGCCAGCAGCCGTTCTATAGGTCAGGGGGCGCTCACCGGGGAGCTGTTTTTT
CASSRSIGQGALTGELFF
>-|-|TRBJ2-7|TRBV12-3/TRBV12-4
TGTGCCAGCAGAGCTAACTCCTACGAGCAGTACTTC
CASRANSYEQYF
>TRBD1|-|TRBJ2-7|TRBV20-1
TGCAGTGCTAGCCCTTCCCCGGGACAGACCATCGAGCAGTACTTC
CSASPSPGQTIEQYF
>TRBD2|-|TRBJ2-7|TRBV20-1
TGCAGTGGTATGGGGGGGAGCCACTACGAGCAGTACTTC
CSGMGGSHYEQYF
>TRBD1|many|TRBJ2-2|TRBV6-2/TRBV6-3
TGTGCCAGCAGTCAGGGGGCCGGCACCGGGGAGCTGTTTTTT
CASSQGAGTGELFF
>-|-|TRBJ2-3|TRBV6-1
TGTGCCAGCAAAGTAGTGGGTAGCACAGATACGCAGTATTTT
CASKVVGSTDTQYF
>-|many|TRBJ1-5|TRBV12-3/TRBV12-4
TGTGCCAGCAGCTTGTTGACAGTAATTCCACAGCATTTT
CASSLLTVIPQHF
>TRBD1|many|TRBJ2-5|TRBV5-1
TGCGCCAGCAGCTTGGAGAGGGGGCAGACCCAGTACTTC
CASSLERGQTQYF
>-|many|TRBJ1-6|TRBV3-1
TGTGCCAGCAGCCGATGGCCTTCGACAGTTAATTCACCCCTCCACTTT
CASSRWPSTVNSPLHF
>-|many|TRBJ2-1|TRBV29-1
TGCAGCGAAAGCGGAGCCCTCGACAATGAGCAGTTCTTC
CSESGALDNEQFF
>TRBD2|few|TRBJ2-3|TRBV5-6
TGTGCCAGCAGCTTGTATCTAGCGGGAGCAGATACGCAGTATTTT
CASSLYLAGADTQYF
>-|-|TRBJ2-2|TRBV7-2
TGTGCCAGCAGCATCATTAGCGGCACCGGGGAGCTGTTTTTT
CASSIISGTGELFF
>-|many|TRBJ2-3|TRBV7-2
TGTGCCAGCAGGACACGGGAGCCGGATACGCAGTATTTT
CASRTREPDTQYF
>TRBD1|few|TRBJ2-1|TRBV20-1
TGCAGTGCTAGAGAACAGGGGCTTTGGCAGTTCTTC
CSAREQGLWQFF
>TRBD2|few|TRBJ2-1|TRBV12-3/TRBV12-4
TGTGCCAGCAGTCGACTAGCCGAGGAGATGCTCTTC
CASSRLAEEMLF
>-|-|TRBJ1-5|TRBV20-1
TGCAGTGCTAGAGAGAGCGGGCGGGGGGGCAATCAGCCCCAGCATTTT
CSARESGRGGNQPQHF
>-|many|TRBJ2-2|TRBV6-2/TRBV6-3
TGTGCCAGCATCGGGGCTTTGAACACCGGGGAGCTGTTTTTT
CASIGALNTGELFF
>TRBD1|few|TRBJ2-7|TRBV12-3/TRBV12-4
TGTGCCAGCAGCCGACAGGGGGATATATTCCACGAGCAGTACTTC
CASSRQGDIFHEQYF
>-|few|TRBJ2-1|TRBV29-1
TGCAGCCCCCCTAACCCTCGCTCCTACAATGAGCAGTTCTTC
CSPPNPRSYNEQFF
>TRBD2|many|TRBJ2-7|TRBV20-1
TGCAGTGCGACTAGCGGGGGTTCCTACGAGCAGTACTTC
CSATSGGSYEQYF
>-|-|TRBJ2-3|TRBV5-1
TGCGCCAGCAGCCCGTGGACAGATTCTCGCACAGATACGCAGTATTTT
CASSPWTDSRTDTQYF
>-|-|TRBJ2-7|TRBV18
TGTGCCAGCTCCTCCCAGGGAACCTACGAGCAGTACTTC
CASSSQGTYEQYF
>-|many|TRBJ1-1|TRBV2
TGTGCCAGCAGAGGGAACGGCGGAGCTTTCTTT
CASRGNGGAFF
>-|few|TRBJ2-1|TRBV28
TGTGCCAGCAGCTTAAATACCGGGAGCATCGATTTCTTC
CASSLNTGSIDFF
>TRBD1|few|TRBJ2-1|TRBV20-1
TGCAGTGCTGATTCCCGGGACAGGTACAATGAGCAGTTCTTC
CSADSRDRYNEQFF
>TRBD2|many|TRBJ2-1|TRBV4-1
TGCGCCAGCAGCAGACTAGCGGGAAAGTCATCGGATGAGCAGTTCTTC
CASSRLAGKSSDEQFF
>-|many|TRBJ1-4|TRBV10-3
TGTGCCATCAGACCACAGGGAGGCCATGAAAAACTGTTTTTT
CAIRPQGGHEKLFF